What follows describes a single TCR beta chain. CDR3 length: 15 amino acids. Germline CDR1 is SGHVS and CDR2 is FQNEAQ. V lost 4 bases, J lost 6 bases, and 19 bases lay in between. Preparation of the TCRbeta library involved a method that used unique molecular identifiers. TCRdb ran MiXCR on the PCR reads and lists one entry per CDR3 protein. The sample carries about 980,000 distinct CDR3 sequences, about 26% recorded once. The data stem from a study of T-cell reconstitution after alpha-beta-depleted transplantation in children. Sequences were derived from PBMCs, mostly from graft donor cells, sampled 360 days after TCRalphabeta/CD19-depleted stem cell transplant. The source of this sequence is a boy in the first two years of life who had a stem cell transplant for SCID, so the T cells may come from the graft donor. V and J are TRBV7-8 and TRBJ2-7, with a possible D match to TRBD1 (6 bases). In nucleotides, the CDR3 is TGTGCCAGCAGCTCCCAGACAGGAGGTGTTGGCGAGCAGTACTTC. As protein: CASSSQTGGVGEQYF.